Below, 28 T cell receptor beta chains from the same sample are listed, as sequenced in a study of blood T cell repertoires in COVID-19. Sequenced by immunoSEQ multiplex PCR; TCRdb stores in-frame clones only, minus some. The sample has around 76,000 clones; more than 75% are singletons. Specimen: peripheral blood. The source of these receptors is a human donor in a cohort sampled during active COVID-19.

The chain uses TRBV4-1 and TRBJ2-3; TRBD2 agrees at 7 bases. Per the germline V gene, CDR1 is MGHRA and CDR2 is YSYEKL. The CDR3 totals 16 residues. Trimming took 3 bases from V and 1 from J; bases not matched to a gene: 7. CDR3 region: CASSQTGGGGTDTQYF. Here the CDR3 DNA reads TGCGCCAGCAGCCAGACCGGGGGAGGGGGCACAGATACGCAGTATTTT.

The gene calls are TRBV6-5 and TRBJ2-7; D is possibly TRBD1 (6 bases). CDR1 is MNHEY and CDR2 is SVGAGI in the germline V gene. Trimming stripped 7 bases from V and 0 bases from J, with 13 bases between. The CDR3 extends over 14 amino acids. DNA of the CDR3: TGTGCCAGCACCCCTGGGGACACCTCCTACGAGCAGTACTTC. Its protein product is CASTPGDTSYEQYF.

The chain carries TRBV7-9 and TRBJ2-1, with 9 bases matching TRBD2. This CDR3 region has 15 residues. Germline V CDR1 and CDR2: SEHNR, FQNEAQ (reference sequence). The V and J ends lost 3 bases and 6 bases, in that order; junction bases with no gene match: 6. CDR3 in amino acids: CASSFRGGAINEQFF. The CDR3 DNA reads TGTGCCAGCAGCTTCCGCGGGGGGGCGATCAATGAGCAGTTCTTC. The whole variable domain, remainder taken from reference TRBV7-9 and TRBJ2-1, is DTGVSQNPRHKITKRGQNVTFRCDPISEHNRLYWYRQTLGQGPEFLTYFQNEAQLEKSRLLSDRFSAERPKGSFSTLEIQRTEQGDSAMYLCASSFRGGAINEQFFGPGTRLTVL.

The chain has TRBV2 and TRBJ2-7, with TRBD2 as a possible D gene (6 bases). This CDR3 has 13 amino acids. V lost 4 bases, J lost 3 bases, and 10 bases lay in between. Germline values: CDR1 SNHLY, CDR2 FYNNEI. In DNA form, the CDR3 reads TGTGCCAGCAGTGGATGGGGGGTCTACGAGCAGTACTTC. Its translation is CASSGWGVYEQYF. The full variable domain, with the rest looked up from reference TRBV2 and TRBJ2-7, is EPEVTQTPSHQVTQMGQEVILRCVPISNHLYFYWYRQILGQKVEFLVSFYNNEISEKSEIFDDQFSVERPDGSNFTLKIRSTKLEDSAMYFCASSGWGVYEQYFGPGTRLTVT.

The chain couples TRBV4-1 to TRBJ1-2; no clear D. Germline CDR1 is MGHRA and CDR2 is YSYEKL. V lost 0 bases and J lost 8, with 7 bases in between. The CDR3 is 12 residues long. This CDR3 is CASSQDSSGYTF. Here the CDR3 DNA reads TGCGCCAGCAGCCAAGATTCGTCCGGCTACACCTTC.

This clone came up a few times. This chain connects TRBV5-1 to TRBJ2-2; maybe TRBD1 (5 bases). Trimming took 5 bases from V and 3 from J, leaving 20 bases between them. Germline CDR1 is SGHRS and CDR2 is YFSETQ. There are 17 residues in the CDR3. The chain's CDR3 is CASSKTLQGMDTGELFF. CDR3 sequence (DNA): TGCGCCAGCAGTAAAACTCTCCAGGGCATGGACACCGGGGAGCTGTTTTTT.

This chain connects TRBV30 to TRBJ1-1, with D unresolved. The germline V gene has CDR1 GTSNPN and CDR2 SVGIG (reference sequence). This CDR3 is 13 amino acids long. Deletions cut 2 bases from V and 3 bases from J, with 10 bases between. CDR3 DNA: TGTGCCTGGAGTAGAGGGCCAGACACTGAAGCTTTCTTT. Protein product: CAWSRGPDTEAFF.

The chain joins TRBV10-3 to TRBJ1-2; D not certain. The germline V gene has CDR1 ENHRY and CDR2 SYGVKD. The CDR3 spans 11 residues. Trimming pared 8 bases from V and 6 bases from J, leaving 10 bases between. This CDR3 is CAIANGHGYTF. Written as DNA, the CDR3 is TGTGCCATCGCCAACGGTCATGGCTACACCTTC.

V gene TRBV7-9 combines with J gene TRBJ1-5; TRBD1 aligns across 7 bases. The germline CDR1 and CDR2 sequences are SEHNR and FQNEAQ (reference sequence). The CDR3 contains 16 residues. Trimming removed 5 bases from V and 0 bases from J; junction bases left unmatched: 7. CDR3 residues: CASSESRDSSNQPQHF. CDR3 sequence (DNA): TGTGCCAGCAGCGAATCTAGGGACAGTAGCAATCAGCCCCAGCATTTT. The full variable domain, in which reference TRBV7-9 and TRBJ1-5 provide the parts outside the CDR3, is DTGVSQNPRHKITKRGQNVTFRCDPISEHNRLYWYRQTLGQGPEFLTYFQNEAQLEKSRLLSDRFSAERPKGSFSTLEIQRTEQGDSAMYLCASSESRDSSNQPQHFGDGTRLSIL.

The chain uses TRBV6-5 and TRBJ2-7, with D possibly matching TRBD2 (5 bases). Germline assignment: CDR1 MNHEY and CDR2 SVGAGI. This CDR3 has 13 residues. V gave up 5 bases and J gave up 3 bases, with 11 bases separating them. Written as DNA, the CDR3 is TGTGCCAGCAGTCGGGATGCGGACTACGAGCAGTACTTC. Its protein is CASSRDADYEQYF.

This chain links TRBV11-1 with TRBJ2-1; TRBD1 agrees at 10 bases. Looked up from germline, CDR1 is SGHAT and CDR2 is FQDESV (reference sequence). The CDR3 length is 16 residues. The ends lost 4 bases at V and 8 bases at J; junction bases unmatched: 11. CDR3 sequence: CASSSRVGTGAYEQFF. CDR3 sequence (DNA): TGTGCCAGCAGCTCCAGGGTCGGGACAGGGGCGTATGAGCAGTTCTTC.

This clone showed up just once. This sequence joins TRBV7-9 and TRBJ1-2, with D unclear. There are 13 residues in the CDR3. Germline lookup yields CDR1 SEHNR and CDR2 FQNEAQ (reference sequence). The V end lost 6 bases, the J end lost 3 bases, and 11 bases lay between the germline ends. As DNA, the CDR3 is TGTGCCAGCAGTTCGGGTGAGTACTATGGCTACACCTTC. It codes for CASSSGEYYGYTF.

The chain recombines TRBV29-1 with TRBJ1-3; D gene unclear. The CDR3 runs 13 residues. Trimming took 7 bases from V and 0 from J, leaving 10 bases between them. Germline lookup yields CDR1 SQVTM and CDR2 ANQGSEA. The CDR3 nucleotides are TGCAGCGATCACTGCCACTCTGGAAACACCATATATTTT. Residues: CSDHCHSGNTIYF. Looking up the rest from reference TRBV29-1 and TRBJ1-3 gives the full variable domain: SAVISQKPSRDICQRGTSLTIQCQVDSQVTMMFWYRQQPGQSLTLIATANQGSEATYESGFVIDKFPISRPNLTFSTLTVSNMSPEDSSIYLCSDHCHSGNTIYFGEGSWLTVV.

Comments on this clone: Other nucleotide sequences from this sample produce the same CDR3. CDR3 sequence (DNA): TGTGCCAGCAGCCAACCGGGTTACGAGCAGTACTTC. Translating gives CASSQPGYEQYF. V usage is TRBV3-1 (or the pseudogene TRBV3-2) and J usage is TRBJ2-7; D is uncertain. CDR1 LGHDT and CDR2 YNNKEL come from the germline V gene (reference sequence). The ends were cut back, 2 bases at V and 4 bases at J, with 6 bases in the middle. The CDR3 runs 12 residues.

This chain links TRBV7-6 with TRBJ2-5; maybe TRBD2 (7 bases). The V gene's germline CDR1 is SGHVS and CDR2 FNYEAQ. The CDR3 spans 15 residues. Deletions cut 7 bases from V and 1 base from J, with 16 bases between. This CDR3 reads CASTSLGGAQETQYF. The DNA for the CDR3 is TGTGCCAGCACCTCCCTGGGGGGGGCCCAAGAGACCCAGTACTTC.

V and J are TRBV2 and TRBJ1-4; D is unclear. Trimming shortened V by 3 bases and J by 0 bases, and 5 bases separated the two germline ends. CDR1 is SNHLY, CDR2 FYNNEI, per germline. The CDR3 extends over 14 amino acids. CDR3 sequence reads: CASSDRSTNEKLFF. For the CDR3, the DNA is TGTGCCAGCAGTGACAGATCAACTAATGAAAAACTGTTTTTT.

CDR3 region: CASSSSAGGQETQYF. The CDR3 DNA is TGTGCCAGCAGCTCGTCCGCGGGGGGGCAAGAGACCCAGTACTTC. This chain joins TRBV7-9 and TRBJ2-5, with TRBD2 identical over 9 bases. Germline loops: CDR1 SEHNR, CDR2 FQNEAQ (reference sequence). CDR3 length equals 15 residues. Losses at the gene ends were 4 bases for V and 2 bases for J; bases not matched to a gene: 5.

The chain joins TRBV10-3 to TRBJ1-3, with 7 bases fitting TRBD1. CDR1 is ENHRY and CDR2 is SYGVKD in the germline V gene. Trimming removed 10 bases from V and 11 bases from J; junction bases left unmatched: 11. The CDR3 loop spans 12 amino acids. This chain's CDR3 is CATKETGLPIYF. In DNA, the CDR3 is TGTGCCACCAAAGAGACAGGGTTACCCATATATTTT.

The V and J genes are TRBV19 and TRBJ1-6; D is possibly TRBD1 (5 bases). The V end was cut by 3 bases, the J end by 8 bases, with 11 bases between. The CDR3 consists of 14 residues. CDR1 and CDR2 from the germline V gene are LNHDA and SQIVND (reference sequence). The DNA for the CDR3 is TGTGCCAGTAGTATTGGCTCAGGGCATTCACCCCTCCACTTT. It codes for CASSIGSGHSPLHF.

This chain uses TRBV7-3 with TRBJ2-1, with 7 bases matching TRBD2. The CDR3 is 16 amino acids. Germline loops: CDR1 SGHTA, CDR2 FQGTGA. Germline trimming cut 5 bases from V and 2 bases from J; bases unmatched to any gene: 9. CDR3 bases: TGTGCCAGCAGCCCCGCAGCGGGGCTCCCCTACAATGAGCAGTTCTTC. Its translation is CASSPAAGLPYNEQFF.

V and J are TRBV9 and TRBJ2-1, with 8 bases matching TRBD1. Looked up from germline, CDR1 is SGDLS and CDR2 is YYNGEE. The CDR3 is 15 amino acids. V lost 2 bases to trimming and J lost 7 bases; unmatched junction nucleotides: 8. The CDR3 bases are TGTGCCAGCAGCGTGTCAGGACAGGGAGTTAATGAGCAGTTCTTC. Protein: CASSVSGQGVNEQFF. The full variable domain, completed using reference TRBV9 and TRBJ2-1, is DSGVTQTPKHLITATGQRVTLRCSPRSGDLSVYWYQQSLDQGLQFLIQYYNGEERAKGNILERFSAQQFPDLHSELNLSSLELGDSALYFCASSVSGQGVNEQFFGPGTRLTVL.

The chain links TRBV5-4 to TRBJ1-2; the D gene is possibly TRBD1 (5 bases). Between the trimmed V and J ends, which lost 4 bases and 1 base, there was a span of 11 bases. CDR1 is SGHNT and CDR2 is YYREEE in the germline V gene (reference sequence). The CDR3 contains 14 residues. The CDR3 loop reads CASSPGNYNYGYTF. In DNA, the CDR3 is TGTGCCAGCAGCCCAGGGAACTATAACTATGGCTACACCTTC.

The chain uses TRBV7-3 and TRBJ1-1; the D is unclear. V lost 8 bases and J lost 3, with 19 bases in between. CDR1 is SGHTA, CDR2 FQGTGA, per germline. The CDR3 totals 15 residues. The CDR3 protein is CASHAPRLPDTEAFF. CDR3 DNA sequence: TGTGCCAGCCATGCCCCCCGTCTACCGGACACTGAAGCTTTCTTT.

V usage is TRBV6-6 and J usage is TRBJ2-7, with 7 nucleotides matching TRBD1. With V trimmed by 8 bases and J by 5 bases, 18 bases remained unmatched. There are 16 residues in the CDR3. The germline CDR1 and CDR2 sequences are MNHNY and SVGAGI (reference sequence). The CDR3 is CASGKDQQGIRDEQYF. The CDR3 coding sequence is TGTGCCAGCGGGAAGGACCAACAGGGGATTCGAGACGAGCAGTACTTC.

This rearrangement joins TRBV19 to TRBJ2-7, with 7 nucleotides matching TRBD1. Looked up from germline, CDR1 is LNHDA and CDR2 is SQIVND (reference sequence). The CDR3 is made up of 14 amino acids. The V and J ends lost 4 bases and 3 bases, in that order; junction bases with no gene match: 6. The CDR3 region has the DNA TGTGCCAGTAGTAACCCGGGACAGAGCTACGAGCAGTACTTC. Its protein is CASSNPGQSYEQYF.

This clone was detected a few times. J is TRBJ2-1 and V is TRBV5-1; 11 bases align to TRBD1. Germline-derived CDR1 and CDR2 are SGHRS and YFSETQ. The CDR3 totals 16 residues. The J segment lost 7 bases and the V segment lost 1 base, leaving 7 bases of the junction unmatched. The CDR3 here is CASSLPGTGGLNEQFF. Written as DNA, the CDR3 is TGCGCCAGCAGCTTGCCCGGGACAGGGGGATTAAATGAGCAGTTCTTC.

The CDR3 protein is CASSRGGGQETQYF. CDR3 bases: TGTGCCAGCAGCAGGGGGGGCGGACAAGAGACCCAGTACTTC. The V gene is TRBV9, the J gene TRBJ2-5; maybe TRBD2 (7 bases). The CDR3 contains 14 residues. With 4 bases removed from V and 2 bases from J, the gap between germline ends came to 12 bases. In germline, CDR1 is SGDLS, CDR2 YYNGEE.

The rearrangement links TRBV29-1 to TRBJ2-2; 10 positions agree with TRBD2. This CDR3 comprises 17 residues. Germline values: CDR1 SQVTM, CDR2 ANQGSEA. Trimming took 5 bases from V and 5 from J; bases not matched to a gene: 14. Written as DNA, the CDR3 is TGCAGCGTTCGAGCGGGGGGGCACTCTTCCGGAACCGGGGAGCTGTTTTTT. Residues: CSVRAGGHSSGTGELFF.